This T cell receptor beta chain was sequenced for a study of T cell clonality in common variable immunodeficiency. The protocol was immunoSEQ multiplex PCR, while the TCRdb copy is restricted to in-frame clones and leaves out a portion. This sample comprises 44,000 or so clones, none seen once only. CDR1 is MNHEY, CDR2 SMNVEV, per germline (reference sequence). This CDR3 has 11 residues. V dropped 3 bases and J dropped 3 bases, with 3 bases sitting between them. This clone showed up many times. The target antigen is unknown. The read is 3 residues too short to cover the CDR3 end, so that end is filled in from the germline J gene. Study observations and caveats: Reportedly, TCR beta sequences from common variable immunodeficiency showed fewer deletions and N-nucleotide insertions. TCRbeta clonality was increased in CVID versus healthy controls.

Each donor provided about 4.5 to 9 ml of heparinized whole blood. The source is a person aged 18 to 75 in good health. Material: peripheral blood mononuclear cells. V is TRBV27 and J is TRBJ2-7; D ambiguous. The CDR3 reads CASSFGYEQYF. The part of the CDR3 DNA that was read is TGTGCCAGCAGTTTCGGCTACGAG.